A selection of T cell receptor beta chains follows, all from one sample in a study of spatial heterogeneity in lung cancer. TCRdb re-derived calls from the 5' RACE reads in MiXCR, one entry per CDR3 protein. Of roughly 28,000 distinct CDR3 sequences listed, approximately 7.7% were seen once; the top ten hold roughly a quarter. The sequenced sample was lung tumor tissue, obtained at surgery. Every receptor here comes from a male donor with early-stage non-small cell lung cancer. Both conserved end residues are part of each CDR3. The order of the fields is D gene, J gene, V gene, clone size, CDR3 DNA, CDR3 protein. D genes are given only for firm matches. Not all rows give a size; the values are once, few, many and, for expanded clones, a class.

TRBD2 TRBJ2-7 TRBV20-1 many TGCAGTGCTTCCCCTCCCGCTGTAGCGGGGGTCTACGAGCAGTACTTC CSASPPAVAGVYEQYF
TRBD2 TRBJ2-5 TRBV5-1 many TGCGCCAGCAGCTTCAGCGGGGGGGCCTTCGAGACCCAGTACTTC CASSFSGGAFETQYF
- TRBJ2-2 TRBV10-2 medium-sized TGCGCCAGCAGGGTGGATATCAACACCGGGGAGCTGTTTTTT CASRVDINTGELFF
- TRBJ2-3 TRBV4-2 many TGTGCCAGCAGCCAAGATGGCGTAAGGAAAGATACGCAGTATTTT CASSQDGVRKDTQYF
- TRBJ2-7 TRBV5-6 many TGTGCCAGCAGCTTGGACCCCTCGCGGCGCTCCTACGAGCAGTACTTC CASSLDPSRRSYEQYF
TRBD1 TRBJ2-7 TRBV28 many TGTGCCAGCAGCCGACTGGACAGGGAAGACAACGAGCAGTACTTC CASSRLDREDNEQYF
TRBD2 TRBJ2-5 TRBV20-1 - TGCAGTGCTAGCGGGGGGAGTCAGACCCAGTACTTC CSASGGSQTQYF
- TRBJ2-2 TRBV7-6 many TGTGCCAGCAGCTTAGGCCGTAAGACAGGGAACACCGGGGAGCTGTTTTTT CASSLGRKTGNTGELFF
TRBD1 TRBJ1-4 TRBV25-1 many TGTGCCAGCAGCGTCGGGACAGGGGGCTCGGGGGAAAAACTGTTTTTT CASSVGTGGSGEKLFF
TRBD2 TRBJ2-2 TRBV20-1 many TGCAGTGCTAGCGGATTGAGCGGGGCGATCACCGGGGAGCTGTTTTTT CSASGLSGAITGELFF
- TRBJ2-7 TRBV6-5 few TGTGCCAGCAGGCTGACGGCCACCTACGAGCAGTACTTC CASRLTATYEQYF
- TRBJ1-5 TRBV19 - TGTGCCAGTAGTATGATGTGGGGCCTCATACTCAATCAGCCCCAGCATTTT CASSMMWGLILNQPQHF
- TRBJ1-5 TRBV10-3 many TGTGCCATCAGTGCGGGGCAAATCAATCAGCCCCAGCATTTT CAISAGQINQPQHF
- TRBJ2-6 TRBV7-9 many TGTGCCAGCAGCTCCCAACAAGGGGCCAACGTCCTGACTTTC CASSSQQGANVLTF
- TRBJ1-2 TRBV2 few TGTGCCAGCAGTGCGGGTGGGAGCTATGGCTACACCTTC CASSAGGSYGYTF
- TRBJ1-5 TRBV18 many TGTGCCAGCTCACCGGGTGGGGGCAATCAGCCCCAGCATTTT CASSPGGGNQPQHF